Following are 23 T cell receptor beta chains from one sample sequenced in a study of blood T cell repertoires in COVID-19. Profiling relied on immunoSEQ multiplex PCR, and the TCRdb table lists in-frame clones only, not all of them. The sample records over 85,000 clones, around 90% being singletons. The sequenced sample was peripheral blood. These receptors were obtained from a woman of 80 years or more with acute or convalescent COVID-19.

The V gene is TRBV11-2, the J gene TRBJ1-3; 11 bases map to TRBD1. The CDR3 length is 14 residues. Germline lookup yields CDR1 SGHAT and CDR2 FQNNGV. V was clipped by 5 bases and J by 5 bases; unmatched bases: 2. DNA for the CDR3: TGTGCCAGCAGCAGGACAGGGGGCAGAAACACCATATATTTT. Amino acids: CASSRTGGRNTIYF.

This clone was seen more than once but under ten times. V usage is TRBV6-1 and J usage is TRBJ1-5, with TRBD1 matching 8 bases. Looked up from germline, CDR1 is MNHNS and CDR2 is SASEGT. The V and J ends lost 2 bases and 0 bases, in that order; junction bases with no gene match: 9. This CDR3 spans 18 amino acids. This CDR3 reads CASSEKGQGVGSNQPQHF. The CDR3, as DNA: TGTGCCAGCAGTGAAAAAGGACAGGGCGTTGGTAGCAATCAGCCCCAGCATTTT.

The genes are TRBV11-1 and TRBJ2-7, with a weak D call TRBD1 (6 bases). The germline V gene has CDR1 SGHAT and CDR2 FQDESV (reference sequence). Trimming removed 4 bases at V and 2 bases at J, with 12 bases between. This CDR3 is 14 amino acids long. CDR3 sequence reads: CASSSFQGTYEQYF. The CDR3 DNA follows: TGTGCCAGCAGCTCATTCCAGGGGACCTACGAGCAGTACTTC.

This clone occurred a few times. The V and J genes are TRBV11-1 and TRBJ2-3; D not certain. The CDR3 extends over 16 amino acids. V shed 5 bases and J shed 0 bases, with 15 bases lying between them. The germline V gene has CDR1 SGHAT and CDR2 FQDESV (reference sequence). The CDR3 coding sequence is TGTGCCAGCAGCCCCGGGTTCATTTATAGCACAGATACGCAGTATTTT. Translated, it gives CASSPGFIYSTDTQYF. Drawing the rest from reference TRBV11-1 and TRBJ2-3, the complete variable domain is EAEVAQSPRYKITEKSQAVAFWCDPISGHATLYWYRQILGQGPELLVQFQDESVVDDSQLPKDRFSAERLKGVDSTLKIQPAELGDSAMYLCASSPGFIYSTDTQYFGPGTRLTVL.

This rearrangement joins TRBV7-2 to TRBJ2-5; D is possibly TRBD1 (7 bases). The CDR3 has 15 amino acids. Deletions cut 1 base from V and 6 bases from J, with 15 bases between. Germline loops: CDR1 SGHTA, CDR2 FQGNSA. The CDR3 here is CASSLGRQGGKTQYF. In DNA, the CDR3 is TGTGCCAGCAGCTTAGGACGGCAGGGGGGAAAGACCCAGTACTTC.

This clone was counted once. Distinct nucleotide sequences in the sample also encode this CDR3. The CDR3 is CASSYKRQGGTEAFF. DNA of the CDR3: TGTGCCAGCAGTTACAAAAGACAGGGCGGTACTGAAGCTTTCTTT. This rearrangement joins TRBV6-5 to TRBJ1-1; 7 bases are shared with TRBD1. This CDR3 contains 15 residues. J was trimmed by 5 bases and V by 2 bases; bases with no gene match: 8. From germline, CDR1 is MNHEY and CDR2 SVGAGI.

This rearrangement joins TRBV9 to TRBJ1-1; 7 bases agree with TRBD1. The V gene end was trimmed by 3 bases and the J gene end by 10 bases; junction bases not matched to a gene: 6. The CDR3 has 12 amino acids. Germline V gene sequence: CDR1 SGDLS, CDR2 YYNGEE. CDR3 in DNA: TGTGCCAGCAGCGGCACAGGGGACGTAGCTTTCTTT. It encodes CASSGTGDVAFF.

The chain couples TRBV7-8 to TRBJ2-1; the match to TRBD1 covers 9 bases. The CDR3 sequence is 14 residues long. Germline V gene sequence: CDR1 SGHVS, CDR2 FQNEAQ. V lost 2 bases to trimming and J lost 10 bases; unmatched junction nucleotides: 6. The CDR3 is CASSLPDRGREQFF. In DNA form, the CDR3 reads TGTGCCAGCAGCTTACCGGACAGGGGTCGGGAGCAGTTCTTC.

The rearrangement links TRBV11-1 to TRBJ2-2, with 12 bases identical to TRBD2. This CDR3 is 15 amino acids long. The germline gives CDR1 SGHAT, CDR2 FQDESV (reference sequence). V gave up 1 base and J gave up 6 bases; unmatched junction bases: 0. The CDR3 spells CASSLGLAGAGELFF. The CDR3 bases are TGTGCCAGCAGCTTAGGACTAGCGGGAGCCGGGGAGCTGTTTTTT.

The rearrangement joins TRBV6-5 to TRBJ2-7, with TRBD2 as a possible D gene (6 bases). CDR3 length: 13 residues. Per germline, CDR1 MNHEY and CDR2 SVGAGI. V shed 5 bases and J shed 0 bases, with 8 bases lying between them. The CDR3: CASSREHSYEQYF. The CDR3 DNA is TGTGCCAGCAGTCGGGAGCACTCCTACGAGCAGTACTTC.

This clone was seen only once. CDR3 loop: CASSATGIEAFF. The CDR3 region has the DNA TGTGCCAGCAGCGCGACAGGCATTGAAGCTTTCTTT. V usage is TRBV9 and J usage is TRBJ1-1, with D maybe TRBD1 (6 bases). Germline V CDR1 and CDR2: SGDLS, YYNGEE. This CDR3 region has 12 residues. The germline V and J ends were trimmed by 3 bases and 7 bases, with 10 bases remaining between them.

The chain has TRBV6-5 and TRBJ2-3, with a tentative D call TRBD1 (5 bases). Between the trimmed V and J ends, which lost 6 bases and 1 base, there was a span of 5 bases. Germline CDR1 reads MNHEY; CDR2 reads SVGAGI. The CDR3 contains 12 residues. In DNA form, the CDR3 reads TGTGCCAGCAGACAGGGCACAGATACGCAGTATTTT. Encoded protein: CASRQGTDTQYF.

The chain uses TRBV6-2 or TRBV6-3 and TRBJ1-2; the match to TRBD1 covers 12 bases. Germline CDR1 is MNHEY and CDR2 is SVGEGT. The CDR3 consists of 17 residues. Trimming cost V 3 bases and J 4 bases; bases outside gene matches: 9. The CDR3 spells CASSYTSGTGGFYGYTF. CDR3 sequence (DNA): TGTGCCAGCAGTTATACCTCCGGGACAGGGGGCTTCTATGGCTACACCTTC.

This chain uses TRBV10-3 with TRBJ2-2; 9 nucleotides match TRBD1. The CDR3 sequence is 15 residues long. In germline, CDR1 is ENHRY, CDR2 SYGVKD. V was pared by 3 bases and J by 5 bases, with 4 bases of the junction left unmatched. DNA of the CDR3: TGTGCCATCAGTGATAGACAGGGGGGGACCGGGGAGCTGTTTTTT. Protein product: CAISDRQGGTGELFF.

This chain connects TRBV6-5 to TRBJ1-1; 7 nucleotides match TRBD1. Germline CDR1 and CDR2: MNHEY and SVGAGI. J gave up 7 bases and V 6 bases, and 8 bases lay outside the gene matches. The CDR3 spans 13 residues. CDR3 sequence (DNA): TGTGCCAGCAGCCGCGACAGGGCAGGTGAAGCTTTCTTT. It translates to CASSRDRAGEAFF.

The V gene is TRBV13, the J gene TRBJ2-7, with 7 bases aligning to TRBD2. J lost 5 bases, V lost 3 bases, and 4 bases had no gene match. CDR3 length: 13 residues. CDR1 and CDR2 (germline): PRHDT, FYEKMQ (reference sequence). The CDR3 DNA reads as TGTGCCAGCAGCTTGAGGGAGGGCGACGAGCAGTACTTC. Translating gives CASSLREGDEQYF.

The rearrangement uses TRBV11-3 and TRBJ2-2; 9 bases are shared with TRBD1. The trim removed 5 bases at V and 5 bases at J, leaving 6 bases unmatched. This CDR3 is built from 15 residues. CDR1 SGHNT and CDR2 YENEEA come from the germline V gene. This CDR3 reads CASSTHRGQTGELFF. The CDR3 DNA follows: TGTGCCAGCAGCACTCACAGGGGGCAAACCGGGGAGCTGTTTTTT.

This chain connects TRBV5-1 to TRBJ2-3, with 7 bases identical to TRBD2. With 0 bases clipped from V and 5 bases from J, the junction kept 9 bases outside the gene matches. The CDR3 runs to 16 residues. Germline lookup yields CDR1 SGHRS and CDR2 YFSETQ. CDR3 protein: CASSLAGLERGDTQYF. CDR3 nucleotide sequence: TGCGCCAGCAGCTTGGCCGGACTAGAAAGAGGAGATACGCAGTATTTT.

The chain uses TRBV19 and TRBJ2-3, with 7 bases lining up with TRBD1. The germline gives CDR1 LNHDA, CDR2 SQIVND (reference sequence). The CDR3 runs to 13 residues. With 2 bases clipped from V and 4 bases from J, the junction kept 0 bases outside the gene matches. CDR3 protein: CASSIQGADTQYF. CDR3 nucleotides: TGTGCCAGTAGTATACAGGGGGCAGATACGCAGTATTTT.

The chain recombines TRBV18 with TRBJ1-2; unclear D gene. The CDR3 is made up of 14 amino acids. Germline CDR1 is KGHSH and CDR2 is LQKENI. With 1 base removed from V and 8 bases from J, the gap between germline ends came to 14 bases. CDR3 DNA sequence: TGTGCCAGCTCACCACGCCAGGAAGCAGAGGGCTACACCTTC. Translation: CASSPRQEAEGYTF.

This rearrangement joins TRBV19 to TRBJ1-6; 8 bases agree with TRBD1. The CDR3 covers 17 residues. Trimming removed 10 bases from V and 7 bases from J; junction bases left unmatched: 18. Germline CDR1 is LNHDA and CDR2 is SQIVND (reference sequence). CDR3 nucleotides: TGTGCCACCACGAGGCAAGCTGTAGGACAGGGCAATTCACCCCTCCACTTT. Residues: CATTRQAVGQGNSPLHF.

On this clone itself: The sample contains more than one DNA sequence encoding this CDR3. The chain uses TRBV5-1 and TRBJ2-3; TRBD2 agrees at 12 bases. CDR1 is SGHRS, CDR2 YFSETQ, per germline. After removal of 2 bases from V and 3 bases from J, the junction contained 1 base not matched to a gene. The CDR3 has 15 residues. CDR3 DNA sequence: TGCGCCAGCAGCTTACTAGCGGGGGGAACAGATACGCAGTATTTT. Translated, it gives CASSLLAGGTDTQYF. The full variable domain, its missing parts supplied by reference TRBV5-1 and TRBJ2-3, is KAGVTQTPRYLIKTRGQQVTLSCSPISGHRSVSWYQQTPGQGLQFLFEYFSETQRNKGNFPGRFSGRQFSNSRSEMNVSTLELGDSALYLCASSLLAGGTDTQYFGPGTRLTVL.

The chain links TRBV27 to TRBJ1-1, with TRBD1 as a possible D gene (6 bases). Between the trimmed V and J ends, which lost 7 bases and 0 bases, there was a span of 18 bases. The CDR3 is made up of 16 amino acids. CDR1 MNHEY and CDR2 SMNVEV come from the germline V gene (reference sequence). In DNA, the CDR3 is TGTGCCAGCATATTAGGGTTTGGGGGCATGAACACTGAAGCTTTCTTT. This codes for CASILGFGGMNTEAFF.